One and the same sample provided the 9 T cell receptor beta chains below, sequenced in a study of stem cell transplantation in POMP-related autoinflammatory disease. Clones were sequenced by immunoSEQ multiplex PCR, and TCRdb holds only the in-frame ones, with some missing. This table has about 68,000 clones, roughly 91% appearing once. Sequencing used CD4+ T cells from PBMCs, obtained after stem cell transplantation. The source is a human patient with POMP-related autoinflammation and immune dysregulation (PRAID). Some T cells may arise from the graft donor.

This clone was recorded once. The chain has TRBV28 and TRBJ2-3, with 9 bases lining up with TRBD2. Germline CDR1 and CDR2: MDHEN and SYDVKM. With V trimmed by 5 bases and J by 1 base, 4 bases remained unmatched. The CDR3 has 15 residues. The CDR3 loop is CASSSTSGRTDTQYF. CDR3 DNA: TGTGCCAGCAGTAGTACTAGCGGGCGCACAGATACGCAGTATTTT.

J is TRBJ2-1 and V is TRBV4-1; a possible D gene is TRBD2 (5 bases). The CDR3 extends over 15 amino acids. V gave up 4 bases and J gave up 0 bases, with 10 bases separating them. Germline V CDR1 and CDR2: MGHRA, YSYEKL. CDR3 region: CASSRWESSYNEQFF. The CDR3, as DNA: TGCGCCAGCAGCCGATGGGAGAGCTCCTACAATGAGCAGTTCTTC.

The chain combines TRBV19 with TRBJ2-5; D possibly uses TRBD1 or TRBD2 (5 bases each). The CDR3 spans 14 residues. The V gene's germline CDR1 is LNHDA and CDR2 SQIVND (reference sequence). V gave up 5 bases and J gave up 2 bases, with 12 bases separating them. DNA of the CDR3: TGTGCCAGTAGTCGGGACGGCTGGCAAGAGACCCAGTACTTC. This encodes CASSRDGWQETQYF.

This sequence joins TRBV10-3 and TRBJ1-1; the D gene is possibly TRBD1 (6 bases). V was cut by 6 bases and J by 0 bases, with 8 bases left in between. Germline lookup yields CDR1 ENHRY and CDR2 SYGVKD. The CDR3 spans 13 residues. DNA of the CDR3: TGTGCCATCAGACAGGGCGTGAACACTGAAGCTTTCTTT. Translating it yields CAIRQGVNTEAFF.

This clone was observed once. The chain carries TRBV6-5 and TRBJ1-5; tentative D call: TRBD1 (5 bases). Germline V gene sequence: CDR1 MNHEY, CDR2 SVGAGI. With 6 bases removed from V and 2 bases from J, the gap between germline ends came to 14 bases. CDR3 size: 15 residues. The CDR3 sequence is CASRYTGVGNQPQHF. DNA of the CDR3: TGTGCCAGCAGATACACAGGCGTGGGCAATCAGCCCCAGCATTTT.

This clone showed up just once. For the CDR3, the DNA is TGTGCCAGCAGTGAAGTAGGACAGGGACACAATGAGCAGTTCTTC. Amino acid sequence: CASSEVGQGHNEQFF. This chain joins TRBV6-1 and TRBJ2-1; 8 nucleotides line up with TRBD1. Trimming removed 1 base from V and 5 bases from J; junction bases left unmatched: 4. This CDR3 has 15 residues. Germline loops: CDR1 MNHNS, CDR2 SASEGT.

The chain has TRBV6-2 or TRBV6-3 and TRBJ2-1; TRBD1 matches at 8 bases. V shed 2 bases and J 2 bases; nucleotides not matched to a gene: 8. The CDR3 is made up of 17 amino acids. The germline V gene encodes CDR1 MNHEY and CDR2 SVGEGT. CDR3 region: CASSYRIGTGTYNEQFF. CDR3 sequence (DNA): TGTGCCAGCAGTTACCGAATTGGGACAGGTACCTACAATGAGCAGTTCTTC.

The chain joins TRBV28 to TRBJ2-7, with TRBD1 matching over 9 bases. CDR1 MDHEN and CDR2 SYDVKM come from the germline V gene. CDR3 size: 14 residues. Trimming cost V 2 bases and J 3 bases; bases outside gene matches: 2. This chain's CDR3 is CASSLGDRDYEQYF. The DNA for the CDR3 is TGTGCCAGCAGTTTAGGGGACAGGGACTACGAGCAGTACTTC.

The rearrangement links TRBV23-1 to TRBJ1-5; D is uncertain. TRBV23-1 belongs to the ORF category, with a function that is uncertain. The germline V and J ends were trimmed by 0 bases and 1 base, with 7 bases remaining between them. This CDR3 is 15 amino acids long. The CDR3 loop is CASSQSAVSNQPQHF. CDR3 bases: TGCGCCAGCAGTCAATCGGCCGTAAGCAATCAGCCCCAGCATTTT.